Following are 3 T cell receptor beta chains from one sample sequenced in a study of T cells in Graves' hyperthyroidism and ophthalmopathy. Template material for amplifying TCR beta CDR3 regions consisted of RNA transcripts. During a first-round RT-PCR of the TCR CDR3, the HTBI primer set was used. Via MiXCR, TCRdb re-called the multiplex PCR reads, giving one row per CDR3 protein. The top ten clones hold 15% to 18% of a sample with approximately 710,000 distinct CDR3 sequences, roughly 17% of them seen once. What was sequenced was blood. The source is a man between 50 and 59 years old with Graves' hyperthyroidism.

This clonotype was picked up a small number of times. This rearrangement joins TRBV10-3 to TRBJ2-3, with D possibly called TRBD1 or TRBD2 (5 bases each). Germline V gene sequence: CDR1 ENHRY, CDR2 SYGVKD. The CDR3 has 14 amino acids. The V and J ends lost 0 bases and 5 bases respectively, with 9 bases between them. The CDR3 protein is CAISESGPGDTQYF. The DNA of the CDR3 is TGTGCCATCAGTGAGTCGGGACCGGGAGATACGCAGTATTTT.

The chain is built from TRBV20-1 and TRBJ2-2; a possible D gene is TRBD2 (7 bases). The CDR3 consists of 16 residues. V gave up 1 base and J gave up 5 bases, with 17 bases separating them. The germline CDR1 and CDR2 sequences are DFQATT and SNEGSKA (reference sequence). In DNA, the CDR3 is TGCAGTGCTAGAGCCCCGAGGGGGGGGAGGACCGGGGAGCTGTTTTTT. It codes for CSARAPRGGRTGELFF.

The table lists this clonotype with many counts. This sequence joins TRBV27 and TRBJ2-1; 12 positions match TRBD2. J lost 9 bases, V lost 1 base, and 7 bases had no gene match. Germline V CDR1 and CDR2: MNHEY, SMNVEV (reference sequence). The CDR3 is 16 residues long. The CDR3 loop is CASSLWASGRGGEQFF. CDR3 DNA sequence: TGTGCCAGCAGTTTATGGGCTAGCGGGAGGGGGGGTGAGCAGTTCTTC.